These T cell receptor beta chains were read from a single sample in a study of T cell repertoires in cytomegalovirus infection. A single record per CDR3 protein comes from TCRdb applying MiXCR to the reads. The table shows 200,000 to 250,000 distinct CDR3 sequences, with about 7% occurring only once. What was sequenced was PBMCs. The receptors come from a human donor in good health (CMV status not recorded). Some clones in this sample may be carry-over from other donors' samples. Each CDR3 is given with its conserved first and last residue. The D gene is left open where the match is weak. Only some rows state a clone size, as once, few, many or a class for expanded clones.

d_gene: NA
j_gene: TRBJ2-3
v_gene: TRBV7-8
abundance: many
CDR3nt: TGTGCCAGCAGCCCGCAAAGGACCAGCCCAAGCACAGATACGCAGTATTTT
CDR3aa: CASSPQRTSPSTDTQYF

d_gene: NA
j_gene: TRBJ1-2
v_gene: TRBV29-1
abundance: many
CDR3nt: TGCAGCGTCTTTAACAGGGAGGAGGGCTACACCTTC
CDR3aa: CSVFNREEGYTF

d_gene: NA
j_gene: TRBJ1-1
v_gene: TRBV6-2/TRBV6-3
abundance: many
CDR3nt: TGTGCCACCATGCGGGCAACCATGAACACTGAAGCTTTCTTT
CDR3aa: CATMRATMNTEAFF

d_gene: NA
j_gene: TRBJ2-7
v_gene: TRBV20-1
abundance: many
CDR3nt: TGCAGTGCTCGCGACCGGACTGCTCTCACCTACGAGCAGTACTTC
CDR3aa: CSARDRTALTYEQYF

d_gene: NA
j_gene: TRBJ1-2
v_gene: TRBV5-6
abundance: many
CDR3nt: TGTGCCAGCAGCCGGACCGCTATCTATGGCTACACCTTC
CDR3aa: CASSRTAIYGYTF

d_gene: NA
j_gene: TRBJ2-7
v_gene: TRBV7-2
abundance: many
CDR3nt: TGTGCCAGCAGCTTAAGAGGGTCCTACGAGCAGTACTTC
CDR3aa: CASSLRGSYEQYF

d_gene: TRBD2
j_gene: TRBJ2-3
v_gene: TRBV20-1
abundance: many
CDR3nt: TGCAGTGTGACGACTAGCGGAACTAGCACAGATACGCAGTATTTT
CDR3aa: CSVTTSGTSTDTQYF

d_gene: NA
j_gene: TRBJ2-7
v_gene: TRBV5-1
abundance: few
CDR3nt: TGCGCCAGCAGCTTGGCAGGACGGAGGGCCCTCTCCGAGCAGTACTTC
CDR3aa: CASSLAGRRALSEQYF

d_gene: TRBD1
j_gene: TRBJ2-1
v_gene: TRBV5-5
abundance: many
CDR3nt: TGTGCCAGCAGCCCACAGGGGACGCTGTACAATGAGCAGTTCTTC
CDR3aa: CASSPQGTLYNEQFF

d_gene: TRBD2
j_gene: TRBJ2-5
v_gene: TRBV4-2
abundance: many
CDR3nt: TGTGCCAGCAGCCACGGGACTAGCGAAGAGACCCAGTACTTC
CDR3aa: CASSHGTSEETQYF

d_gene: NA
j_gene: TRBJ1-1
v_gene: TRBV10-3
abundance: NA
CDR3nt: TGTGCCATCAGGGTACAGGGAGAACTTGAAGCTTTCTTT
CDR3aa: CAIRVQGELEAFF

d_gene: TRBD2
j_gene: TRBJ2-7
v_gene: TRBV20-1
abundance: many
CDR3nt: TGCAGTGCTCCCGGACTAGCGGGGGTTTCCTACGAGCAGTACTTC
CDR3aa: CSAPGLAGVSYEQYF

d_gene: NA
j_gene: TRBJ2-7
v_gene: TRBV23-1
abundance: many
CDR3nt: TGCGCCAGCAGTCAACTCGAGGGAGCTTGCGACGAGCAGTACTTC
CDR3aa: CASSQLEGACDEQYF

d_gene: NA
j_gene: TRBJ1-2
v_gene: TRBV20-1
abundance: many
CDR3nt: TGCAGTGCTTACGTGGGCGCGGTGGATGGCTACACCTTC
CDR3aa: CSAYVGAVDGYTF

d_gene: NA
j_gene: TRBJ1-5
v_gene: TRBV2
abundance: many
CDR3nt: TGTGCCAGCAGTGAATCGGGGAAGCAGCCCCAGCATTTT
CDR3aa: CASSESGKQPQHF

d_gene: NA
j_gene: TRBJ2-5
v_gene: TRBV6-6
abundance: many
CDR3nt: TGTGCCAGCAGTTATCCGGTGTACCAAGAGACCCAGTACTTC
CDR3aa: CASSYPVYQETQYF

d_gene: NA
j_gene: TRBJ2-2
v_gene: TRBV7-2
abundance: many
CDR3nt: TGTGCCAGCAGCATGTATAAGGGGGGAAGTCCCTCTTCGAACACCGGGGAGCTGTTTTTT
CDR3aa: CASSMYKGGSPSSNTGELFF

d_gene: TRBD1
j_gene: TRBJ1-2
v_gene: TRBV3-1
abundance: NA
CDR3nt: TGTGCCAGCAGCCAATTAGACAGGGGTAAGGGAGGCTACACCTTC
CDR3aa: CASSQLDRGKGGYTF

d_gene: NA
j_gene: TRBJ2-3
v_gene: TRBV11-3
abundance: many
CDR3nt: TGTGCCAGCAGCCCCCGATCCGGGGGAGAAGGAGATACGCAGTATTTT
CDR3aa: CASSPRSGGEGDTQYF

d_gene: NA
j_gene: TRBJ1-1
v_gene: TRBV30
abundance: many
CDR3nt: TGTGCCTGGAGTGTATCTAGGGAAGCTTTCTTT
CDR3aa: CAWSVSREAFF

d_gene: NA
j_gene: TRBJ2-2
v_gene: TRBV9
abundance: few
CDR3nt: TGTGCCAGCAGCGGGGGAGGGGGCCGGAAAGGCGACACCGGGGAGCTGTTTTTT
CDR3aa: CASSGGGGRKGDTGELFF

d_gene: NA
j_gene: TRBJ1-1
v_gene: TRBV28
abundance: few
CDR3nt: TGTGCCAGCGTGAGGGGCGTAGACACTGAAGCTTTCTTT
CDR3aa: CASVRGVDTEAFF

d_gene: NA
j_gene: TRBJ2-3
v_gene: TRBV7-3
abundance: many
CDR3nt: TGTGCCAGCACCAAACAGAGGGTAGCAGATACGCAGTATTTT
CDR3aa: CASTKQRVADTQYF

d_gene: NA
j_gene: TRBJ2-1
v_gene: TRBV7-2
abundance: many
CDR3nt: TGTGCCAGCAGCTTACGACAGGGAGGAAACAATGAGCAGTTCTTC
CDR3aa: CASSLRQGGNNEQFF

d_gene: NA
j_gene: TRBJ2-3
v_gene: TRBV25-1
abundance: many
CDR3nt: TGTGCCAGCTCCTGGGGAAAGGCCGAGCAGTATTTT
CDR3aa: CASSWGKAEQYF

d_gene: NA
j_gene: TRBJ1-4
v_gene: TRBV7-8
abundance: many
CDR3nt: TGTGCCAGCAGCCCGAGGAGGGTGAGGGGTGAAAAACTGTTTTTT
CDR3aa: CASSPRRVRGEKLFF

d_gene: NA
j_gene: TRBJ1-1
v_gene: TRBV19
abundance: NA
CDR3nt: TGTACCAGTAGTATATTGGAGGGGGCTGAAGCTTTCTTT
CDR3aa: CTSSILEGAEAFF

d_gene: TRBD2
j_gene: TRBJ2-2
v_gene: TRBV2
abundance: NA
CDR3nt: TGTGCCAGCAGTCAACGGGGGGTTAACGGGGAGCTGTTTTTT
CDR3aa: CASSQRGVNGELFF

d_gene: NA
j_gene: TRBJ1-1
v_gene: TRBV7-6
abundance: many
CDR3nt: TGTGCCAGCAGCCCCGGGACGACCACTGAAGCTTTCTTT
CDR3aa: CASSPGTTTEAFF

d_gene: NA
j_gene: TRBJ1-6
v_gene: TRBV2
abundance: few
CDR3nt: TGTGCCAGCGCCATTGACAGAGGAAACTATAATTCACCCCTCCACTTT
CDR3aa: CASAIDRGNYNSPLHF

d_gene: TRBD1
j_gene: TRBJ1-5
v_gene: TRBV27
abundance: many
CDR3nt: TGTGCCAGCAGTGGCCGGGACAGATACCAGCATTTT
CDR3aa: CASSGRDRYQHF

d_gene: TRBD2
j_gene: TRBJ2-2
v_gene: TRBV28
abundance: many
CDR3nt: TGTGCCAGCAGACCGGTTAGCGGGGGGGCGACCGGGGAGCTGTTTTTT
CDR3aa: CASRPVSGGATGELFF

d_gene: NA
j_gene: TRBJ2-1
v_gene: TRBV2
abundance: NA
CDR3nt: TGTGCCAGCAGTGCACTAGCCCTTAAACAGTTCTTC
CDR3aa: CASSALALKQFF

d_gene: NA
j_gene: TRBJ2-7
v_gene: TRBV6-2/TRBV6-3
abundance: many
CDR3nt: TGTGCCAGCAGAAGGACGGGCCTGGACGAGCAGTACTTC
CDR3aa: CASRRTGLDEQYF

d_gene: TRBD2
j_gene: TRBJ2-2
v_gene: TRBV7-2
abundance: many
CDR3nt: TGTGCCAGCAGCTTATCAACCGTGGCGGTCGCACTGGGGGGGTGGGACACCGGGGAGCTGTTTTTT
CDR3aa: CASSLSTVAVALGGWDTGELFF

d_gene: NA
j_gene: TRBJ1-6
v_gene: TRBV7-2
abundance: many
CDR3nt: TGTGCCAGCACCCTTGTAGGATCGACAGAGAATTCACCCCTCCACTTT
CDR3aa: CASTLVGSTENSPLHF

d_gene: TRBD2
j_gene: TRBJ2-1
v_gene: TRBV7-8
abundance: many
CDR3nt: TGTGCCAGCAGCTTAAGCAGCGGGGGGGGATCCTACAATGAGCAGTTCTTC
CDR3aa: CASSLSSGGGSYNEQFF

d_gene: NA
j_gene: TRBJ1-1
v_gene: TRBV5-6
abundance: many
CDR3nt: TGTGCCAGCAGCTTGGGGGCAGGGGCTGGAACTGAAGCTTTCTTT
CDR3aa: CASSLGAGAGTEAFF

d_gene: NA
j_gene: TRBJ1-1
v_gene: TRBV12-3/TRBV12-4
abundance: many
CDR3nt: TGTGCCAGCAGTTTAGCGGGTGGGAGGGGTCCGTCTGAAGCTTTCTTT
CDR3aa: CASSLAGGRGPSEAFF

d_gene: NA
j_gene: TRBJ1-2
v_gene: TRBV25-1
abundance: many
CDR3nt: TGTGCCAGCAGTGCTGCCTACACCTTC
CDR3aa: CASSAAYTF

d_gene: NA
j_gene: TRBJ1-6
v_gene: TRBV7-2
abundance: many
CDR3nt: TGTGCCAGCAGCTTTAGACAGAATAATTCACCCCTCCACTTT
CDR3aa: CASSFRQNNSPLHF

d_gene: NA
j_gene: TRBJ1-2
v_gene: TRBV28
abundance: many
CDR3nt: TGTGCCAGCAGTTTATCCCCTTTGTACAACTATGGCTACACCTTC
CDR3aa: CASSLSPLYNYGYTF

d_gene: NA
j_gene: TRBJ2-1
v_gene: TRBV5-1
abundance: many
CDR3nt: TGCGCCAGCAGCTTGACACATGGCGGGGGCCTTAACAATGAGCAGTTCTTC
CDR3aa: CASSLTHGGGLNNEQFF

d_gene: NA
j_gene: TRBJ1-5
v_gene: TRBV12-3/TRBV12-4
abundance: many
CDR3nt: TGTGCCAGCAGTTTAACAGCCCTGGGACCCCAGCATTTT
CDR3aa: CASSLTALGPQHF

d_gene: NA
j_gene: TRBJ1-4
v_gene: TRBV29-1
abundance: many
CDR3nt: TGCAGCGTTTCCCCCCGGGAGGGAAAACTGTTTTTT
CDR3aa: CSVSPREGKLFF

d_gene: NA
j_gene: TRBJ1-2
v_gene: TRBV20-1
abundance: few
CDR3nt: TGCAGTGCTAGTTCCCCAGGGGACCCAGGAGGGTGCACCTTC
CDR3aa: CSASSPGDPGGCTF

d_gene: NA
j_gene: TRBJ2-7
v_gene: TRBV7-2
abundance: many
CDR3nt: TGTGCCAGCAGCCCCCGGAGCTCCTACGAGCAGTACTTC
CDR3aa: CASSPRSSYEQYF

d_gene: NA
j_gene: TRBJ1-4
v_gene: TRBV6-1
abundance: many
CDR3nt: TGTGCCAGCACCCCTGAAGGGACGAGGTATGAAAAACTGTTTTTT
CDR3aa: CASTPEGTRYEKLFF

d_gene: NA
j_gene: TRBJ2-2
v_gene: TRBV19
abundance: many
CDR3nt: TGTGCCAGTAGTATAGATGGACCGAACACCGGGGAGCTGTTTTTT
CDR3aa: CASSIDGPNTGELFF

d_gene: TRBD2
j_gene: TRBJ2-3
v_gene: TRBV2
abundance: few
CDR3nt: TGTGCCAGCAAGCGCCTAGCGGGGACCACAGATACGCAGTATTTT
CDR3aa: CASKRLAGTTDTQYF